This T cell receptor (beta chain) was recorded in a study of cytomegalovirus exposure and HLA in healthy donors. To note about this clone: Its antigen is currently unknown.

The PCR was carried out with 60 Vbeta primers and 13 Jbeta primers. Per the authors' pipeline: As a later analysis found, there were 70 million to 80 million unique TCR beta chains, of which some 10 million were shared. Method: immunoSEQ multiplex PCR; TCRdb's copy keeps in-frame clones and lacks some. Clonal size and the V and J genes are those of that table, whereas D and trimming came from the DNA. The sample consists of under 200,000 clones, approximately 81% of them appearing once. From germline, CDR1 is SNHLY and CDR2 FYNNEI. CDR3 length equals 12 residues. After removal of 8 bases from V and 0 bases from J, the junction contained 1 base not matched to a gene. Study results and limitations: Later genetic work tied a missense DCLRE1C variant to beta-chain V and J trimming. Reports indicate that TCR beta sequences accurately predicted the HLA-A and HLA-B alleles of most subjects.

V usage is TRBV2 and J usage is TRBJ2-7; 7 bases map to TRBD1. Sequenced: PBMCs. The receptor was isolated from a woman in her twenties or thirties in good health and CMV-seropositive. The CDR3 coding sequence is TGTGCCAGCGACAGGGTCTCCTACGAGCAGTACTTC. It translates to CASDRVSYEQYF.